This is a list of T cell receptor beta chains from one sample in a study of blood T cells in healthy people across ages. Each CDR3 protein is one row after TCRdb ran MiXCR on the 5' RACE reads. The sample contains under 2,000,000 distinct CDR3 sequences, roughly 52% of which appear only once. Sequencing input: blood. All receptors come from a woman in her thirties or forties in good health. Both conserved end residues are part of each CDR3. A D gene is named only where the DNA matches it firmly. Clone sizes are given selectively: once, few, many, or a class where the clone is expanded.

V gene: TRBV6-1; CDR3 length: 15; clone size: once; J gene: TRBJ2-7; D gene: .; CDR3 DNA: TGTGCCAGCAGTGATCGAGGTCTGGCCTACAATGAGCAGTACTTC; CDR3 protein: CASSDRGLAYNEQYF
V gene: TRBV27; CDR3 length: 15; clone size: .; J gene: TRBJ2-5; D gene: .; CDR3 DNA: TGTGCCAGCAGTACCACACGGGCCCAGAGGGAGACCCAGTACTTC; CDR3 protein: CASSTTRAQRETQYF
V gene: TRBV7-2; CDR3 length: 16; clone size: .; J gene: TRBJ2-3; D gene: .; CDR3 DNA: TGTGCCAGCAGCTTAAGGGCGGGTACTACCACAGATACGCAGTATTTT; CDR3 protein: CASSLRAGTTTDTQYF
V gene: TRBV20-1; CDR3 length: 12; clone size: .; J gene: TRBJ2-1; D gene: .; CDR3 DNA: TGCAGTGCTAGCCAGGGGAGGGGTGAGCAGTTCTTC; CDR3 protein: CSASQGRGEQFF
V gene: TRBV3-1; CDR3 length: 15; clone size: .; J gene: TRBJ2-1; D gene: .; CDR3 DNA: TGTGCCAGCAGCCGAAATCCAGGGCCCTACAATGAGCAGTTCTTC; CDR3 protein: CASSRNPGPYNEQFF
V gene: TRBV12-3/TRBV12-4; CDR3 length: 13; clone size: few; J gene: TRBJ1-2; D gene: .; CDR3 DNA: TGTGCCAGCAGTTTTGGGAACTGGGGTGGCTACACCTTC; CDR3 protein: CASSFGNWGGYTF
V gene: TRBV5-1; CDR3 length: 19; clone size: many; J gene: TRBJ2-4; D gene: TRBD1; CDR3 DNA: TGCGCCAGCAGCTTGTGGTCGGGACAGGGGAACCCTGAGGCAAACATTCAGTACTTC; CDR3 protein: CASSLWSGQGNPEANIQYF
V gene: TRBV29-1; CDR3 length: 13; clone size: few; J gene: TRBJ2-3; D gene: .; CDR3 DNA: TGCAGCGTTGTTGGGGGCCTAACAGATACGCAGTATTTT; CDR3 protein: CSVVGGLTDTQYF
V gene: TRBV7-2; CDR3 length: 12; clone size: many; J gene: TRBJ2-5; D gene: .; CDR3 DNA: TGTGCCAGCAGCTTACTCGCGCAGACCCAGTACTTC; CDR3 protein: CASSLLAQTQYF
V gene: TRBV5-1; CDR3 length: 14; clone size: .; J gene: TRBJ1-1; D gene: .; CDR3 DNA: TGCGCCAGCAGCTTGGGGGACGTGAACACTGAAGCTTTCTTT; CDR3 protein: CASSLGDVNTEAFF
V gene: TRBV4-3; CDR3 length: 13; clone size: .; J gene: TRBJ1-1; D gene: .; CDR3 DNA: TGCGCCAGCAGCCCAACTTCAATGACTGAAGCTTTCTTT; CDR3 protein: CASSPTSMTEAFF
V gene: TRBV27; CDR3 length: 15; clone size: .; J gene: TRBJ2-1; D gene: .; CDR3 DNA: TGTGCCAGCAGTCCCCCCGATAGGGCGCACAGTGAGCAGTTCTTC; CDR3 protein: CASSPPDRAHSEQFF
V gene: TRBV7-2; CDR3 length: 15; clone size: .; J gene: TRBJ2-3; D gene: .; CDR3 DNA: TGTGCCAGCAGCTCGCCCGGGACTCCGCCCGATACGCGGTATTTT; CDR3 protein: CASSSPGTPPDTRYF
V gene: TRBV7-9; CDR3 length: 17; clone size: .; J gene: TRBJ2-1; D gene: TRBD1; CDR3 DNA: TGTGCCAGCAGCGGGAGGACCGGGACAGGGGCGTACAATGAGCAGTTCTTC; CDR3 protein: CASSGRTGTGAYNEQFF
V gene: TRBV20-1; CDR3 length: 13; clone size: once; J gene: TRBJ1-2; D gene: .; CDR3 DNA: TGCAGTGCTAGACACAGACCCTCCCTTGGCTACACCTTC; CDR3 protein: CSARHRPSLGYTF
V gene: TRBV20-1; CDR3 length: 16; clone size: .; J gene: TRBJ2-3; D gene: TRBD1; CDR3 DNA: TGCAGTGCTCAGGACAGGGCCAGATCTAGCACAGATACGCAGTATTTT; CDR3 protein: CSAQDRARSSTDTQYF
V gene: TRBV12-3/TRBV12-4; CDR3 length: 16; clone size: few; J gene: TRBJ2-1; D gene: TRBD1; CDR3 DNA: TGTGCCAGCAGCCCGGTTCCAGCAGGGGGCTACAATGAGCAGTTCTTC; CDR3 protein: CASSPVPAGGYNEQFF
V gene: TRBV6-2/TRBV6-3; CDR3 length: 15; clone size: .; J gene: TRBJ2-7; D gene: TRBD2; CDR3 DNA: TGTGCCAGCAGTTACGAGAGCGGGGGGGTCAGCGAGCAGTACTTC; CDR3 protein: CASSYESGGVSEQYF
V gene: TRBV29-1; CDR3 length: 15; clone size: .; J gene: TRBJ2-5; D gene: TRBD1; CDR3 DNA: TGCGGCGTTGATGGTGACAGGGGGCTCGGGGAGACCCAGTACTTC; CDR3 protein: CGVDGDRGLGETQYF
V gene: TRBV9; CDR3 length: 13; clone size: .; J gene: TRBJ2-1; D gene: .; CDR3 DNA: TGTGCCAGCAGCGGAGACACCGTCAATGAGCAGTTCTTC; CDR3 protein: CASSGDTVNEQFF
V gene: TRBV24-1; CDR3 length: 15; clone size: .; J gene: TRBJ2-5; D gene: .; CDR3 DNA: TGTGCCACCAGTGACCCTACTTCAGGGAAAGAGACCCAGTACTTC; CDR3 protein: CATSDPTSGKETQYF
V gene: TRBV7-9; CDR3 length: 15; clone size: .; J gene: TRBJ2-3; D gene: TRBD2; CDR3 DNA: TGTGCCAGCAGCTCAAGCGGGGGGGAATCAGATACGCAGTATTTT; CDR3 protein: CASSSSGGESDTQYF
V gene: TRBV13; CDR3 length: 16; clone size: few; J gene: TRBJ2-3; D gene: .; CDR3 DNA: TGTGCCAGCAGCTTTAGGACACCGATAAACACAGATACGCAGTATTTT; CDR3 protein: CASSFRTPINTDTQYF
V gene: TRBV6-6; CDR3 length: 11; clone size: once; J gene: TRBJ1-1; D gene: .; CDR3 DNA: TGTGCCAGCACCAGCTACGTAGAAGCTTTCTTT; CDR3 protein: CASTSYVEAFF
V gene: TRBV10-3; CDR3 length: 20; clone size: few; J gene: TRBJ2-6; D gene: TRBD1; CDR3 DNA: TGTGCCATCAGTGAGAGGGGACAGGGATCGTTGTGGGGGGCGGCCAACGTCCTGACTTTC; CDR3 protein: CAISERGQGSLWGAANVLTF
V gene: TRBV29-1; CDR3 length: 13; clone size: .; J gene: TRBJ1-2; D gene: .; CDR3 DNA: TGCAGCGTTGAAGATGCGGGAGTCTATGGCTACACCTTC; CDR3 protein: CSVEDAGVYGYTF
V gene: TRBV4-3; CDR3 length: 14; clone size: .; J gene: TRBJ1-2; D gene: .; CDR3 DNA: TGCGCCAGCAGCCAAGAAGCTGAGGGGCTTGGCTACACCTTC; CDR3 protein: CASSQEAEGLGYTF
V gene: TRBV20-1; CDR3 length: 16; clone size: .; J gene: TRBJ2-6; D gene: .; CDR3 DNA: TGCAGTGCTAGAGTCTCCCGGATCTCTGAGGCCAACGTCCTGACTTTC; CDR3 protein: CSARVSRISEANVLTF
V gene: TRBV25-1; CDR3 length: 15; clone size: .; J gene: TRBJ1-2; D gene: .; CDR3 DNA: TGTGCCAGCAGTGACTTCGGGGGCGCCTTCTATGGCTACACCTTC; CDR3 protein: CASSDFGGAFYGYTF
V gene: TRBV7-2; CDR3 length: 15; clone size: few; J gene: TRBJ2-7; D gene: TRBD1; CDR3 DNA: TGTGCCAGCAGCTTTGGGGACAGGGGGCTATACGAGCAGTACTTC; CDR3 protein: CASSFGDRGLYEQYF
V gene: TRBV10-3; CDR3 length: 13; clone size: .; J gene: TRBJ1-1; D gene: .; CDR3 DNA: TGTGCCATCAGTGAGGGCGTCGAGACGGGGGCTTTCTTT; CDR3 protein: CAISEGVETGAFF
V gene: TRBV5-1; CDR3 length: 16; clone size: .; J gene: TRBJ2-7; D gene: TRBD1; CDR3 DNA: TGCGCCAGCAGCTTGGGGGACAGGGAGATTAAGTACGAGCAGTACTTC; CDR3 protein: CASSLGDREIKYEQYF
V gene: TRBV7-2; CDR3 length: 14; clone size: .; J gene: TRBJ1-5; D gene: .; CDR3 DNA: TGTGCCAGCAGCTTCGGCAGGTTCAATCAGCCCCAGCATTTT; CDR3 protein: CASSFGRFNQPQHF
V gene: TRBV28; CDR3 length: 16; clone size: .; J gene: TRBJ2-5; D gene: TRBD2; CDR3 DNA: TGTGCCAGCAGTTTATCCCCGGGGGGGAGGGAAGAGACCCAGTACTTC; CDR3 protein: CASSLSPGGREETQYF
V gene: TRBV2; CDR3 length: 15; clone size: .; J gene: TRBJ2-7; D gene: .; CDR3 DNA: TGTGCCAGCCTTGAAGAGAGGAGCTCCTACAATGAGCAGTACTTC; CDR3 protein: CASLEERSSYNEQYF
V gene: TRBV5-5; CDR3 length: 14; clone size: .; J gene: TRBJ1-1; D gene: .; CDR3 DNA: TGTGCCAGCTGTAGTGTGGGGGTTGACACTGAAGCTTTCTTT; CDR3 protein: CASCSVGVDTEAFF
V gene: TRBV5-1; CDR3 length: 17; clone size: .; J gene: TRBJ2-7; D gene: .; CDR3 DNA: TGCGCCAGCAGCTTGGCCCCCCTCGGGGAGAGAACCTACGAGCAGTACTTC; CDR3 protein: CASSLAPLGERTYEQYF
V gene: TRBV4-3; CDR3 length: 13; clone size: many; J gene: TRBJ2-7; D gene: TRBD1; CDR3 DNA: TGTGCCAGCAGCCAAGGGACAGGCTACGAGCAGTACTTC; CDR3 protein: CASSQGTGYEQYF
V gene: TRBV6-2/TRBV6-3; CDR3 length: 12; clone size: .; J gene: TRBJ1-2; D gene: .; CDR3 DNA: TGTGCCAGCCAAGAGGGGAACTATGGCTACACCTTC; CDR3 protein: CASQEGNYGYTF
V gene: TRBV20-1; CDR3 length: 14; clone size: .; J gene: TRBJ2-1; D gene: TRBD1; CDR3 DNA: TGCAGTGTTGAGGGACAGTCCTCCTACAATGAGCAGTTCTTC; CDR3 protein: CSVEGQSSYNEQFF
V gene: TRBV6-5; CDR3 length: 15; clone size: .; J gene: TRBJ2-3; D gene: .; CDR3 DNA: TGTGCCAGCAGCTGGGACGGACAGAGCGGGGATACGCAGTATTTT; CDR3 protein: CASSWDGQSGDTQYF
V gene: TRBV6-1; CDR3 length: 16; clone size: .; J gene: TRBJ2-4; D gene: TRBD1; CDR3 DNA: TGTGCCAGCAGTGAATTGCAGGGGCGACAGGGCGACATTCAGTACTTC; CDR3 protein: CASSELQGRQGDIQYF
V gene: TRBV7-2; CDR3 length: 15; clone size: few; J gene: TRBJ1-2; D gene: .; CDR3 DNA: TGTGCCAGCAGCTACGAAAGCGGCCCGGGGGATGGCTACACCTTC; CDR3 protein: CASSYESGPGDGYTF
V gene: TRBV20-1; CDR3 length: 14; clone size: .; J gene: TRBJ1-5; D gene: .; CDR3 DNA: TGCAGTGCTAGGCCGGGGCCTAGCAATCAGCCCCAGCATTTT; CDR3 protein: CSARPGPSNQPQHF
V gene: TRBV6-5; CDR3 length: 15; clone size: .; J gene: TRBJ2-5; D gene: TRBD1; CDR3 DNA: TGTGCCAGCAGGGGACAGAAACCCCGGGCGGAGACCCAGTACTTC; CDR3 protein: CASRGQKPRAETQYF
V gene: TRBV7-9; CDR3 length: 14; clone size: .; J gene: TRBJ1-2; D gene: .; CDR3 DNA: TGTGCCAGCAGCTTAATTAAGGGCAACTATGGCTACACCTTC; CDR3 protein: CASSLIKGNYGYTF
V gene: TRBV20-1; CDR3 length: 10; clone size: once; J gene: TRBJ1-6; D gene: .; CDR3 DNA: TGCAGCCCTCGAAAGTCACCCCTCCACTTT; CDR3 protein: CSPRKSPLHF
V gene: TRBV6-5; CDR3 length: 15; clone size: once; J gene: TRBJ1-5; D gene: .; CDR3 DNA: TGTGCCAGCAGTTACGGCGCAGGTCACAATCAGCCCCAGCATTTT; CDR3 protein: CASSYGAGHNQPQHF
V gene: TRBV12-3/TRBV12-4; CDR3 length: 14; clone size: .; J gene: TRBJ1-5; D gene: TRBD1; CDR3 DNA: TGTACCAGCAGCCCTGGACAGGCGGATCAGCCCCAGCATTTT; CDR3 protein: CTSSPGQADQPQHF
V gene: TRBV7-9; CDR3 length: 16; clone size: .; J gene: TRBJ2-1; D gene: .; CDR3 DNA: TGTGCCAGCAGCTCCCCGGGCCCCGAAGGATACAATGAGCAGTTCTTC; CDR3 protein: CASSSPGPEGYNEQFF
V gene: TRBV3-1; CDR3 length: 14; clone size: once; J gene: TRBJ2-5; D gene: TRBD1; CDR3 DNA: TGTGCCAGCAGCCACAGGGGGTCAGGAGAGACCCAGTACTTC; CDR3 protein: CASSHRGSGETQYF
V gene: TRBV7-2; CDR3 length: 15; clone size: .; J gene: TRBJ2-5; D gene: .; CDR3 DNA: TGTGCCAGCAGCCACCAGGGGGGGGGCAGTTGGGAGCAGTACTTC; CDR3 protein: CASSHQGGGSWEQYF
V gene: TRBV7-2; CDR3 length: 16; clone size: few; J gene: TRBJ2-5; D gene: .; CDR3 DNA: TGTGCCAGCAGCTTAGAGAGGCTAGCGACACATAAGACCCAGTACTTC; CDR3 protein: CASSLERLATHKTQYF
V gene: TRBV18; CDR3 length: 17; clone size: once; J gene: TRBJ1-2; D gene: .; CDR3 DNA: TGTGCCAGCTCACCACTGGACTCCACGGGCAGCTACTATGGCTACACCTTC; CDR3 protein: CASSPLDSTGSYYGYTF
V gene: TRBV28; CDR3 length: 11; clone size: .; J gene: TRBJ2-7; D gene: .; CDR3 DNA: TGTGTGACAGGAAAGCCCTACGAGCAGTACTTC; CDR3 protein: CVTGKPYEQYF